The 32 T cell receptor beta chains given below trace back to one sample, sequenced in a study of T-cell memory formation after mild COVID-19. TCRdb ran MiXCR on the 5' RACE reads and lists one entry per CDR3 protein. The table shows roughly 450,000 distinct CDR3 sequences, with roughly 18% occurring only once. Sequenced input: PBMCs or a T cell subset sorted from them (not recorded which). The source of these receptors is a man younger than 35 who had mild COVID-19 (a few samples of this study predate the infection). Cell type and time point are not known.

There are a few counts of this clonotype. V is TRBV11-2 and J is TRBJ2-2; either TRBD1 or TRBD2 may fit D (5 bases each). The CDR3 length is 14 residues. Germline CDR1 is SGHAT and CDR2 is FQNNGV. Trimming shortened V by 5 bases and J by 5 bases, and 12 bases separated the two germline ends. The CDR3 nucleotides read TGTGCCAGCAGCACCCTTGAGGGGACCGGGGAGCTGTTTTTT. Encoded protein: CASSTLEGTGELFF.

This clonotype was recorded a few times. V gene TRBV6-5 combines with J gene TRBJ1-1, with D unclear. CDR1 is MNHEY and CDR2 is SVGAGI in the germline V gene. This CDR3 comprises 13 residues. V was cut by 8 bases and J by 4 bases, with 14 bases left in between. CDR3 loop: CASGSLTLTEAFF. In nucleotides, the CDR3 is TGTGCCAGCGGTAGTCTGACTCTCACTGAAGCTTTCTTT.

The V call is TRBV18, the J call TRBJ1-6; D is undetermined. CDR3 length: 13 residues. V was cut by 3 bases and J by 7 bases, with 7 bases left in between. The germline gives CDR1 KGHSH, CDR2 LQKENI. The CDR3 loop is CASSPRENSPLHF. The CDR3 DNA follows: TGTGCCAGCTCACCTAGGGAGAATTCACCCCTCCACTTT.

The V call is TRBV2, the J call TRBJ2-2; 8 bases agree with TRBD1. After removal of 6 bases from V and 2 bases from J, the junction contained 5 bases not matched to a gene. The CDR3 spans 15 residues. Germline V gene sequence: CDR1 SNHLY, CDR2 FYNNEI. The CDR3 reads CASRGQAGNTGELFF. In nucleotides, the CDR3 is TGTGCCAGCAGGGGACAGGCAGGAAACACCGGGGAGCTGTTTTTT. The full variable domain, with the rest looked up from reference TRBV2 and TRBJ2-2, is EPEVTQTPSHQVTQMGQEVILRCVPISNHLYFYWYRQILGQKVEFLVSFYNNEISEKSEIFDDQFSVERPDGSNFTLKIRSTKLEDSAMYFCASRGQAGNTGELFFGEGSRLTVL.

This clonotype was counted between two and nine times. V usage is TRBV20-1 and J usage is TRBJ2-1; no clear D. CDR1 DFQATT and CDR2 SNEGSKA come from the germline V gene (reference sequence). This CDR3 region has 11 residues. Trimming took 6 bases from V and 9 from J, leaving 12 bases between them. The CDR3 region has the DNA TGCAGTGCGACCCTTGGGCCTGAGCAGTTCTTC. Encoded protein: CSATLGPEQFF.

The rearrangement joins TRBV4-1 to TRBJ1-2; 10 bases are a match to TRBD1. The germline V gene has CDR1 MGHRA and CDR2 YSYEKL. This CDR3 is built from 15 residues. The V segment lost 3 bases and the J segment 5 bases; nucleotides outside the gene matches: 6. The CDR3 coding sequence is TGCGCCAGCAGCCAGAGACAGGGGGCTGGGTATGGCTACACCTTC. Translating it yields CASSQRQGAGYGYTF.

This clonotype was found once. The rearrangement uses TRBV9 and TRBJ2-5; D is ambiguous. Germline CDR1 is SGDLS and CDR2 is YYNGEE. The CDR3 has 12 amino acids. V dropped 3 bases and J dropped 6 bases, with 9 bases sitting between them. The CDR3 DNA reads TGTGCCAGCAGCGGGACCATGCAGACCCAGTACTTC. As protein: CASSGTMQTQYF. Complete variable domain (other parts from reference TRBV9 and TRBJ2-5): DSGVTQTPKHLITATGQRVTLRCSPRSGDLSVYWYQQSLDQGLQFLIQYYNGEERAKGNILERFSAQQFPDLHSELNLSSLELGDSALYFCASSGTMQTQYFGPGTRLLVL.

This clonotype was recorded a few times. This chain joins TRBV12-3 or TRBV12-4 and TRBJ2-2, with 7 bases lining up with TRBD1. CDR3 length equals 13 residues. With 10 bases clipped from V and 6 bases from J, the junction kept 8 bases outside the gene matches. The CDR3 DNA is TGTGCCACCGACAGGGAGCTTGCCGGGGAGCTGTTTTTT. Translating gives CATDRELAGELFF.

This clonotype was counted ten times or more. The DNA of the CDR3 is TGTGCCAGCAGCTCCTCCGCCGGCGCCCTACAGAATGAGCAGTTCTTC. It specifies CASSSSAGALQNEQFF. The chain combines TRBV7-2 with TRBJ2-1; D not resolved. The V end lost 4 bases, the J end lost 7 bases, and 20 bases lay between the germline ends. The length of the CDR3 is 16 residues. Germline V gene sequence: CDR1 SGHTA, CDR2 FQGNSA. The full variable domain, completed using reference TRBV7-2 and TRBJ2-1, is GAGVSQSPSNKVTEKGKDVELRCDPISGHTALYWYRQSLGQGLEFLIYFQGNSAPDKSGLPSDRFSAERTGGSVSTLTIQRTQQEDSAVYLCASSSSAGALQNEQFFGPGTRLTVL.

This clonotype was detected only a few times. The chain employs TRBV5-1 and TRBJ1-6; D gene unclear. Looked up from germline, CDR1 is SGHRS and CDR2 is YFSETQ. The CDR3 contains 14 residues. V was clipped by 2 bases and J by 9 bases, with 12 bases between them. The chain's CDR3 is CASSFASESSPLHF. CDR3 DNA sequence: TGCGCCAGCAGCTTCGCTTCGGAATCTTCACCCCTCCACTTT.

This clonotype was seen a few times. The V and J genes are TRBV7-3 and TRBJ2-2; TRBD2 matches 9 bases. The CDR3 length is 15 residues. The ends lost 5 bases at V and 8 bases at J; junction bases unmatched: 9. The germline V gene encodes CDR1 SGHTA and CDR2 FQGTGA. The CDR3 loop is CASSPQAGGTGELFF. CDR3 sequence (DNA): TGTGCCAGCAGCCCACAAGCGGGGGGAACGGGGGAGCTGTTTTTT.

This clonotype has just a few counts. J is TRBJ2-3 and V is TRBV11-2, with 9 bases identical to TRBD1. There are 18 residues in the CDR3. V was pared by 3 bases and J by 1 base, with 11 bases of the junction left unmatched. Germline CDR1 reads SGHAT; CDR2 reads FQNNGV. The CDR3 DNA reads TGTGCCAGCAGCTTGTCCCTTTTCCGGGACAGGGGCACAGATACGCAGTATTTT. As protein: CASSLSLFRDRGTDTQYF. Variable domain in full (rest from reference TRBV11-2 and TRBJ2-3): EAGVAQSPRYKIIEKRQSVAFWCNPISGHATLYWYQQILGQGPKLLIQFQNNGVVDDSQLPKDRFSAERLKGVDSTLKIQPAKLEDSAVYLCASSLSLFRDRGTDTQYFGPGTRLTVL.

The chain joins TRBV6-2 or TRBV6-3 to TRBJ1-5; D not resolved. Germline values: CDR1 MNHEY, CDR2 SVGEGT. This CDR3 spans 15 amino acids. V lost 10 bases and J 5 bases, leaving 21 bases between the germline ends. The CDR3 bases are TGTGCCACTACAAAATTCGGACTGCTCGATCAGCCCCAGCATTTT. This gives the protein CATTKFGLLDQPQHF.

A few counts support this clonotype. V and J are TRBV9 and TRBJ1-2; no definite D call. V lost 0 bases and J 2 bases, leaving 11 bases between the germline ends. CDR1 is SGDLS, CDR2 YYNGEE, per germline. The length of the CDR3 is 15 residues. CDR3 in amino acids: CASSVDPSTNYGYTF. The CDR3 coding sequence is TGTGCCAGCAGCGTAGACCCCTCAACCAACTATGGCTACACCTTC. Together with reference TRBV9 and TRBJ1-2, the CDR3 gives the full variable domain: DSGVTQTPKHLITATGQRVTLRCSPRSGDLSVYWYQQSLDQGLQFLIQYYNGEERAKGNILERFSAQQFPDLHSELNLSSLELGDSALYFCASSVDPSTNYGYTFGSGTRLTVV.

V is TRBV7-9 and J is TRBJ2-5; D not resolved. The V gene lost 3 bases and the J gene lost 4 bases, with 12 bases spanning the gap. The CDR3 runs to 14 residues. Germline V gene data show CDR1 as SEHNR and CDR2 as FQNEAQ (reference sequence). In DNA, the CDR3 is TGTGCCAGCAGCTTCAGGAGTAACGGAGAGACCCAGTACTTC. It translates to CASSFRSNGETQYF.

The chain links TRBV2 to TRBJ1-2; no clear D. Per the germline V gene, CDR1 is SNHLY and CDR2 is FYNNEI. This CDR3 comprises 12 residues. V was clipped by 0 bases and J by 4 bases, with 3 bases between them. CDR3: CASSEAAYGYTF. The CDR3 nucleotides read TGTGCCAGCAGTGAAGCAGCCTATGGCTACACCTTC.

This clonotype was observed at least ten times. V usage is TRBV7-9 and J usage is TRBJ1-6; 7 bases line up with TRBD1. J gave up 0 bases and V 0 bases, and 14 bases lay outside the gene matches. The CDR3 runs to 21 residues. Germline V gene sequence: CDR1 SEHNR, CDR2 FQNEAQ (reference sequence). The DNA for the CDR3 is TGTGCCAGCAGCTTAGCCCTAGGAGTGGCGACAGGGAGCTCCTATAATTCACCCCTCCACTTT. This gives the protein CASSLALGVATGSSYNSPLHF. Supplemented by reference TRBV7-9 and TRBJ1-6, the full variable domain reads DTGVSQNPRHKITKRGQNVTFRCDPISEHNRLYWYRQTLGQGPEFLTYFQNEAQLEKSRLLSDRFSAERPKGSFSTLEIQRTEQGDSAMYLCASSLALGVATGSSYNSPLHFGNGTRLTVT.

The rearrangement uses TRBV6-5 and TRBJ1-2, with 8 bases fitting TRBD1. There are 16 residues in the CDR3. V dropped 5 bases and J dropped 2; count of bases not matched to a gene: 10. Germline V CDR1 and CDR2: MNHEY, SVGAGI. The CDR3 region is CASSQRTGLSNYGYTF. The CDR3 nucleotides read TGTGCCAGCAGTCAGAGGACAGGGCTGTCAAACTATGGCTACACCTTC.

The V and J genes are TRBV7-9 and TRBJ1-2; D unresolved. The CDR3 has 12 residues. V dropped 7 bases and J dropped 5 bases, with 11 bases sitting between them. Germline V lookup: CDR1 SEHNR, CDR2 FQNEAQ (reference sequence). The CDR3 spells CASKAGSYGYTF. CDR3 bases: TGTGCCAGCAAAGCTGGCAGTTATGGCTACACCTTC.

The rearrangement links TRBV9 to TRBJ1-5; D is possibly TRBD1 (6 bases). Germline V CDR1 and CDR2: SGDLS, YYNGEE. V was clipped by 0 bases and J by 4 bases, with 14 bases between them. The length of the CDR3 is 16 residues. The CDR3 sequence is CASSVGAGADNQPQHF. The DNA of the CDR3 is TGTGCCAGCAGCGTAGGGGCAGGGGCAGATAATCAGCCCCAGCATTTT. Full variable domain (rest looked up from reference TRBV9 and TRBJ1-5): DSGVTQTPKHLITATGQRVTLRCSPRSGDLSVYWYQQSLDQGLQFLIQYYNGEERAKGNILERFSAQQFPDLHSELNLSSLELGDSALYFCASSVGAGADNQPQHFGDGTRLSIL.

The chain uses TRBV7-9 and TRBJ1-5, with TRBD1 matching 9 bases. The CDR3 covers 17 residues. The V gene end was trimmed by 5 bases and the J gene end by 5 bases; junction bases not matched to a gene: 13. CDR1 and CDR2 from the germline V gene are SEHNR and FQNEAQ (reference sequence). The CDR3 sequence is CASSATGTGTADQPQHF. In DNA, the CDR3 is TGTGCCAGCAGCGCTACCGGGACAGGGACGGCGGATCAGCCCCAGCATTTT.

This clonotype showed up just a few times. V usage is TRBV7-9 and J usage is TRBJ2-1; 10 bases match TRBD2. The CDR3 spans 17 residues. V was pared by 6 bases and J by 4 bases, with 12 bases of the junction left unmatched. Per germline, CDR1 SEHNR and CDR2 FQNEAQ (reference sequence). CDR3 nucleotides: TGTGCCAGCAGGAGCGGGCTAGCGGGGGATCATTACAATGAGCAGTTCTTC. This translates into CASRSGLAGDHYNEQFF.

This clonotype was observed many times. The CDR3 loop reads CASSHRDWWDTQYF. The CDR3 DNA sequence: TGTGCCAGCAGTCACCGGGACTGGTGGGATACGCAGTATTTT. V is TRBV6-2 or TRBV6-3 and J is TRBJ2-3, with D maybe TRBD2 (6 bases). The CDR3 length is 14 residues. Deletions cut 5 bases from V and 6 bases from J, with 15 bases between. In germline, CDR1 is MNHEY, CDR2 SVGEGT.

This clonotype was observed a single time. The CDR3 DNA follows: TGTGCCAGCAGCTCTGGACTAGCGGGGGGGCAAGATACGCAGTATTTT. This sequence encodes CASSSGLAGGQDTQYF. The chain has TRBV7-9 and TRBJ2-3; 15 nucleotides line up with TRBD2. V shed 4 bases, J shed 5 bases, and the junction held 4 bases outside the gene matches. The CDR3 covers 16 residues. The germline gives CDR1 SEHNR, CDR2 FQNEAQ (reference sequence).

Many counts were recorded for this clonotype. The chain has TRBV4-3 and TRBJ2-7, with TRBD1 as a possible D gene (6 bases). The germline gives CDR1 LGHNA, CDR2 YSLEER. The V gene lost 1 base and the J gene lost 4 bases, with 11 bases spanning the gap. This CDR3 is built from 14 residues. DNA of the CDR3: TGCGCCAGCAGCCAAGGCCCACAGGGATACGAGCAGTACTTC. The encoded protein is CASSQGPQGYEQYF.

In the case of this clonotype: A much larger clone differs by one base, so this may be a read error. The J gene is TRBJ1-1, the V gene TRBV11-3, with 7 bases that match TRBD1. This CDR3 comprises 14 residues. CDR1 and CDR2 from the germline V gene are SGHNT and YENEEA. V dropped 3 bases and J dropped 4; count of bases not matched to a gene: 5. The DNA of the CDR3 is TGTGCCAGCAGCTTGACAGGGAAGGGCACTGAAGCTTTCTTT. Its protein product is CASSLTGKGTEAFF. Supplemented by reference TRBV11-3 and TRBJ1-1, the full variable domain reads EAGVVQSPRYKIIEKKQPVAFWCNPISGHNTLYWYLQNLGQGPELLIRYENEEAVDDSQLPKDRFSAERLKGVDSTLKIQPAELGDSAVYLCASSLTGKGTEAFFGQGTRLTVV.

This clonotype was found many times. The chain uses TRBV6-4 and TRBJ1-1, with 7 bases matching TRBD1. Trimming at V came to 6 bases and at J to 3 bases, leaving 4 bases not matched to a gene. The CDR3 has 13 residues. Germline V gene lookup returns CDR1 MRHNA and CDR2 SNTAGT. This chain's CDR3 is CASRARGDTEAFF. The CDR3 DNA follows: TGTGCCAGCAGGGCCAGGGGGGACACTGAAGCTTTCTTT.

This clonotype was picked up a small number of times. The rearrangement links TRBV4-2 to TRBJ2-5, with TRBD2 matching over 15 bases. Trimming cost V 0 bases and J 5 bases; bases outside gene matches: 7. CDR1 is LGHNA and CDR2 is YNFKEQ in the germline V gene. There are 18 residues in the CDR3. Written as DNA, the CDR3 is TGTGCCAGCAGCCAAGAGGGACTAGCGGGGGGCCGTGGGGAGACCCAGTACTTC. This encodes CASSQEGLAGGRGETQYF.

The J gene is TRBJ1-2, the V gene TRBV5-6; no clear D gene. The CDR3 length is 13 residues. Germline lookup yields CDR1 SGHDT and CDR2 YYEEEE. With 0 bases removed from V and 6 bases from J, the gap between germline ends came to 9 bases. The CDR3 DNA follows: TGTGCCAGCAGCTTGGTAGTTGGGGATGGCTACACCTTC. It is translated as CASSLVVGDGYTF.

This chain uses TRBV20-1 with TRBJ2-2; D is perhaps TRBD1 (8 bases). The ends were cut back, 3 bases at V and 1 base at J, with 12 bases in the middle. This CDR3 comprises 15 residues. Germline V gene sequence: CDR1 DFQATT, CDR2 SNEGSKA (reference sequence). CDR3: CSARGGTGNTGELFF. In DNA, the CDR3 is TGCAGTGCTAGGGGAGGGACAGGGAACACCGGGGAGCTGTTTTTT.

The chain carries TRBV6-5 and TRBJ1-2, with TRBD1 identical over 10 bases. From germline, CDR1 is MNHEY and CDR2 SVGAGI. V was clipped by 0 bases and J by 3 bases; unmatched bases: 7. This CDR3 region has 17 residues. The CDR3 region is CASSYSSRGQGYYGYTF. Written as DNA, the CDR3 is TGTGCCAGCAGTTACTCGAGTAGGGGACAGGGGTACTATGGCTACACCTTC.

The chain employs TRBV9 and TRBJ2-1, with TRBD2 matching 8 bases. Germline V gives CDR1 SGDLS, CDR2 YYNGEE. V lost 4 bases, J lost 9 bases, and 12 bases stayed unmatched. This CDR3 contains 15 residues. In DNA, the CDR3 is TGTGCCAGCAGCCCGCGGGGGGCCCTTTTAGGTGAGCAGTTCTTC. Its translation is CASSPRGALLGEQFF.